The 29 T cell receptor beta chains given below trace back to one sample, sequenced in a study of T cell responses to AZD1222 COVID-19 vaccine. Only in-frame clones appear in the TCRdb table, and some are missing; sequencing was by immunoSEQ multiplex PCR. Of about 110,000 clones listed, nearly 90% were seen once; the top ten hold approximately 3%. The sample in question was peripheral blood, obtained on day 0 of AZD1222 vaccination. These receptors were taken from an adult in good health.

In this sample, this clone turned up once. V is TRBV29-1 and J is TRBJ2-7, with D possibly being TRBD1 (6 bases). There are 11 residues in the CDR3. The germline V and J ends were trimmed by 4 bases and 3 bases, with 7 bases remaining between them. The V gene's germline CDR1 is SQVTM and CDR2 ANQGSEA. CDR3 in amino acids: CSVARGYEQYF. CDR3 nucleotides: TGCAGCGTTGCCAGGGGCTACGAGCAGTACTTC.

This chain uses TRBV28 with TRBJ1-4; the D gene is possibly TRBD1 (6 bases). This CDR3 region has 16 residues. The V end was cut by 5 bases, the J end by 7 bases, with 20 bases between. Germline V CDR1 and CDR2: MDHEN, SYDVKM. The CDR3 bases are TGTGCCAGCAGTCGCCCCAAGGGAGGGGGAATTGAAAAACTGTTTTTT. This codes for CASSRPKGGGIEKLFF. The whole variable domain, filled in from reference TRBV28 and TRBJ1-4, reads DVKVTQSSRYLVKRTGEKVFLECVQDMDHENMFWYRQDPGLGLRLIYFSYDVKMKEKGDIPEGYSVSREKKERFSLILESASTNQTSMYLCASSRPKGGGIEKLFFGSGTQLSVL.

This clone was seen a few times. V and J are TRBV7-3 and TRBJ2-5, with 7 nucleotides matching TRBD1. With 4 bases clipped from V and 4 bases from J, the junction kept 6 bases outside the gene matches. Looked up from germline, CDR1 is SGHTA and CDR2 is FQGTGA. The CDR3 sequence is 14 residues long. In DNA form, the CDR3 reads TGTGCCAGCAGCTCCGGACAGGTCGGAGAGACCCAGTACTTC. Translating it yields CASSSGQVGETQYF.

This chain uses TRBV7-8 with TRBJ1-4, with D uncertain. V lost 5 bases, J lost 0 bases, and 13 bases lay in between. The CDR3 sequence is 16 residues long. Germline values: CDR1 SGHVS, CDR2 FQNEAQ. DNA of the CDR3: TGTGCCAGCAGCAACCTCCGACACACAACTAATGAAAAACTGTTTTTT. Its protein product is CASSNLRHTTNEKLFF.

This chain connects TRBV9 to TRBJ1-1; 9 nucleotides align to TRBD1. The ends lost 3 bases at V and 1 base at J; junction bases unmatched: 7. From germline, CDR1 is SGDLS and CDR2 YYNGEE. The length of the CDR3 is 16 residues. CDR3 amino acids: CASSAVQGAGNTEAFF. CDR3 DNA sequence: TGTGCCAGCAGCGCCGTACAGGGGGCAGGGAACACTGAAGCTTTCTTT. The complete variable domain, with remaining parts taken from reference TRBV9 and TRBJ1-1, reads DSGVTQTPKHLITATGQRVTLRCSPRSGDLSVYWYQQSLDQGLQFLIQYYNGEERAKGNILERFSAQQFPDLHSELNLSSLELGDSALYFCASSAVQGAGNTEAFFGQGTRLTVV.

This clone was observed many times. The chain employs TRBV18 and TRBJ1-5, with D hard to call. The germline V and J ends were trimmed by 3 bases and 0 bases, with 15 bases remaining between them. In germline, CDR1 is KGHSH, CDR2 LQKENI. The CDR3 spans 17 residues. CDR3 sequence reads: CASSPHEMGFSNQPQHF. The CDR3 coding sequence is TGTGCCAGCTCACCTCATGAGATGGGGTTTAGCAATCAGCCCCAGCATTTT. Complete variable domain (other parts from reference TRBV18 and TRBJ1-5): NAGVMQNPRHLVRRRGQEARLRCSPMKGHSHVYWYRQLPEEGLKFMVYLQKENIIDESGMPKERFSAEFPKEGPSILRIQQVVRGDSAAYFCASSPHEMGFSNQPQHFGDGTRLSIL.

This CDR3 is CSARDGEKLFF. DNA for the CDR3: TGCAGTGCTAGAGACGGTGAAAAACTGTTTTTT. The chain couples TRBV20-1 to TRBJ1-4; D ambiguous. V lost 0 bases and J lost 7, with 3 bases in between. The CDR3 totals 11 residues. Germline loops: CDR1 DFQATT, CDR2 SNEGSKA (reference sequence).

This clone was recorded only once. The chain joins TRBV27 to TRBJ1-5; no clear D. The germline gives CDR1 MNHEY, CDR2 SMNVEV (reference sequence). The V gene lost 5 bases and the J gene lost 6 bases, with 11 bases spanning the gap. CDR3 length: 13 residues. CDR3 bases: TGTGCCAGCAGTGCCCGGGGAGGTCAGCCCCAGCATTTT. Its translation is CASSARGGQPQHF.

V gene TRBV5-5 combines with J gene TRBJ2-4; D uncertain. Looked up from germline, CDR1 is SGHKS and CDR2 is YYEKEE (reference sequence). Trimming stripped 0 bases from V and 0 bases from J, with 4 bases between. The CDR3 covers 14 residues. CDR3 sequence reads: CASSLGIAKNIQYF. The DNA for the CDR3 is TGTGCCAGCAGCTTGGGCATAGCCAAAAACATTCAGTACTTC.

The chain is built from TRBV18 and TRBJ1-3; D call uncertain. V gave up 6 bases and J gave up 0 bases, with 6 bases separating them. The CDR3 extends over 13 amino acids. CDR1 KGHSH and CDR2 LQKENI come from the germline V gene. DNA of the CDR3: TGTGCCAGCTCGCTAAGCTCTGGAAACACCATATATTTT. Its translation is CASSLSSGNTIYF. Combining the CDR3 with reference TRBV18 and TRBJ1-3 gives the whole variable domain NAGVMQNPRHLVRRRGQEARLRCSPMKGHSHVYWYRQLPEEGLKFMVYLQKENIIDESGMPKERFSAEFPKEGPSILRIQQVVRGDSAAYFCASSLSSGNTIYFGEGSWLTVV.

By share, this clone counts as medium-sized. V is TRBV6-5 and J is TRBJ2-7; TRBD1 matches at 9 bases. The J segment lost 5 bases and the V segment lost 10 bases, leaving 6 bases of the junction unmatched. Germline V gene data show CDR1 as MNHEY and CDR2 as SVGAGI. This CDR3 contains 12 residues. The CDR3 loop reads CATEQGANEQYF. The CDR3 region has the DNA TGTGCCACCGAACAGGGGGCAAACGAGCAGTACTTC.

This clone was found once. V gene TRBV25-1 combines with J gene TRBJ1-1; D may be TRBD1 (5 bases). The CDR3 runs to 15 residues. CDR1 is MGHDK, CDR2 SYGVNS, per germline. Trimming removed 5 bases at V and 5 bases at J, with 18 bases between. The CDR3 loop is CASSSFGRESTEAFF. The CDR3 coding sequence is TGTGCCAGCAGTTCCTTTGGCAGGGAGTCGACTGAAGCTTTCTTT.

This chain links TRBV9 with TRBJ2-1, with 11 bases lining up with TRBD2. V lost 4 bases, J lost 10 bases, and 10 bases stayed unmatched. The germline CDR1 and CDR2 sequences are SGDLS and YYNGEE. The CDR3 extends over 15 amino acids. The CDR3 nucleotides read TGTGCCAGCAGCCGGACTAGCGGGCAAGTCCAGGAGCAGTTCTTC. This encodes CASSRTSGQVQEQFF.

Concerning this clone: The junction and the germline gene differ at one end; a read error may be behind it. This sequence joins TRBV9 and TRBJ2-7; the match to TRBD2 covers 9 bases. CDR1 is SGDLS, CDR2 YYNGEE, per germline. The CDR3 has 13 amino acids. In DNA form, the CDR3 reads TGTGCCAGCAGCGTAGGTATAGCGGGAGTCCTCCTCTTC. It is translated as CASSVGIAGVLLF.

The gene calls are TRBV11-2 and TRBJ1-2; maybe TRBD1 (5 bases). V lost 0 bases and J lost 8, with 16 bases in between. Per germline, CDR1 SGHAT and CDR2 FQNNGV. The CDR3 has 15 amino acids. As DNA, the CDR3 is TGTGCCAGCAGCTTAGATCCGGGCAGGGTAGTAGGCTACACCTTC. This encodes CASSLDPGRVVGYTF.

The chain recombines TRBV2 with TRBJ2-5, with TRBD2 matching 16 bases. J gave up 5 bases and V 6 bases, and 12 bases lay outside the gene matches. Germline V gene sequence: CDR1 SNHLY, CDR2 FYNNEI. CDR3 size: 18 residues. The CDR3 nucleotides read TGTGCCAGCAGGCCCGCCGGGACTAGCGGGGGGGCCCGGGAGACCCAGTACTTC. Translating gives CASRPAGTSGGARETQYF.

The V call is TRBV18, the J call TRBJ2-3, with no clear D. Germline lookup yields CDR1 KGHSH and CDR2 LQKENI. The CDR3 length is 14 residues. The V and J ends lost 2 bases and 0 bases respectively, with 6 bases between them. The CDR3 nucleotides read TGTGCCAGCTCACCAATCCCAAGCACAGATACGCAGTATTTT. Protein sequence: CASSPIPSTDTQYF.

This clone was seen just once. The chain carries TRBV29-1 and TRBJ2-5, with 7 bases aligning to TRBD1. The CDR3 totals 13 residues. Trimming cost V 5 bases and J 3 bases; bases outside gene matches: 6. The V gene's germline CDR1 is SQVTM and CDR2 ANQGSEA. The chain's CDR3 is CSVKATGKETQYF. DNA of the CDR3: TGCAGCGTTAAAGCGACAGGGAAAGAGACCCAGTACTTC.

The V and J genes are TRBV4-3 and TRBJ1-1; D is unresolved. Germline CDR1 LGHNA, CDR2 YSLEER. The length of the CDR3 is 14 residues. The germline V and J ends were trimmed by 1 base and 7 bases, with 13 bases remaining between them. The CDR3 nucleotides are TGCGCCAGCAGCCAAGTGAGCGGCGTCGGTGAAGCTTTCTTT. Its translation is CASSQVSGVGEAFF.

V usage is TRBV6-1 and J usage is TRBJ1-5; D gene unclear. The ends were cut back, 1 base at V and 0 bases at J, with 7 bases in the middle. Germline CDR1 is MNHNS and CDR2 is SASEGT. CDR3 length equals 15 residues. The CDR3 coding sequence is TGTGCCAGCAGTGAAGTTGGGGATAGCAATCAGCCCCAGCATTTT. Translated, it gives CASSEVGDSNQPQHF.

The gene calls are TRBV6-2 or TRBV6-3 and TRBJ2-3; 7 bases match TRBD2. This CDR3 has 16 residues. Trimming cost V 2 bases and J 2 bases; bases outside gene matches: 7. Per germline, CDR1 MNHEY and CDR2 SVGEGT. CDR3 nucleotide sequence: TGTGCCAGCAGTTACGGGAGGGTGGGGTTCACAGATACGCAGTATTTT. It codes for CASSYGRVGFTDTQYF.

The chain uses TRBV9 and TRBJ2-3; no clear D gene. Trimming pared 5 bases from V and 0 bases from J, leaving 13 bases between. The CDR3 totals 15 residues. The germline V gene has CDR1 SGDLS and CDR2 YYNGEE. CDR3: CASSLQTISTDTQYF. The CDR3 nucleotides are TGTGCCAGCAGTCTCCAAACTATCAGCACAGATACGCAGTATTTT.

The V call is TRBV11-3, the J call TRBJ2-2; the D is unclear. The CDR3 loop spans 14 amino acids. Germline V gene sequence: CDR1 SGHNT, CDR2 YENEEA. Trimming cost V 1 base and J 2 bases, with 5 bases left between them. For the CDR3, the DNA is TGTGCCAGCAGCTTAGGGTCCAACACCGGGGAGCTGTTTTTT. Its translation is CASSLGSNTGELFF.

This sequence joins TRBV3-1 (or the pseudogene TRBV3-2) and TRBJ2-5; TRBD2 matches at 14 bases. Germline CDR1 is LGHDT and CDR2 is YNNKEL (reference sequence). The ends lost 6 bases at V and 10 bases at J; junction bases unmatched: 7. This CDR3 contains 14 residues. The CDR3 sequence: CASSRTSGGPVQYF. The CDR3 nucleotides are TGTGCCAGCAGTCGGACTAGCGGGGGGCCAGTCCAGTACTTC.

This clone was observed a few times. The V and J genes are TRBV5-1 and TRBJ2-7; D perhaps matches TRBD1 (8 bases). Trimming cost V 3 bases and J 3 bases, with 16 bases left between them. Germline CDR1 is SGHRS and CDR2 is YFSETQ. This CDR3 has 15 residues. CDR3 in amino acids: CASSWGGQALYEQYF. CDR3 DNA sequence: TGCGCCAGCAGCTGGGGGGGACAGGCTCTCTACGAGCAGTACTTC.

The J gene is TRBJ1-5, the V gene TRBV28; TRBD1 matches 8 bases. Germline V gives CDR1 MDHEN, CDR2 SYDVKM. Trimming took 6 bases from V and 7 from J; bases not matched to a gene: 14. This CDR3 comprises 16 residues. This CDR3 is CASSYRDRLMHQPQHF. CDR3 nucleotides: TGTGCCAGCAGCTACCGGGACAGGCTGATGCACCAGCCCCAGCATTTT.

The chain is built from TRBV11-2 and TRBJ2-2; 8 nucleotides align to TRBD2. Per the germline V gene, CDR1 is SGHAT and CDR2 is FQNNGV. CDR3 length: 17 amino acids. Trimming took 1 base from V and 6 from J; bases not matched to a gene: 10. The CDR3 spells CASSLGAGLGSPGELFF. DNA for the CDR3: TGTGCCAGCAGCTTAGGGGCGGGACTAGGCAGTCCCGGGGAGCTGTTTTTT.

This clone was seen only once. The chain joins TRBV19 to TRBJ1-2; the match to TRBD1 covers 8 bases. CDR3 length: 16 amino acids. The germline gives CDR1 LNHDA, CDR2 SQIVND (reference sequence). V was clipped by 5 bases and J by 0 bases; unmatched bases: 8. In DNA, the CDR3 is TGTGCCAGTAGTTTGCCCGGGACAGGACCTAACTATGGCTACACCTTC. As protein: CASSLPGTGPNYGYTF. The entire variable domain, with the rest obtained from reference TRBV19 and TRBJ1-2, is as follows: DGGITQSPKYLFRKEGQNVTLSCEQNLNHDAMYWYRQDPGQGLRLIYYSQIVNDFQKGDIAEGYSVSREKKESFPLTVTSAQKNPTAFYLCASSLPGTGPNYGYTFGSGTRLTVV.

This chain connects TRBV7-9 to TRBJ1-4, with D maybe TRBD1 (5 bases). Looked up from germline, CDR1 is SEHNR and CDR2 is FQNEAQ (reference sequence). CDR3 size: 14 residues. Deletions cut 5 bases from V and 8 bases from J, with 15 bases between. Here the CDR3 reads CASSPGGVKEKLFF. As DNA, the CDR3 is TGTGCCAGCAGCCCCGGGGGAGTAAAGGAAAAACTGTTTTTT.